This T cell receptor beta chain emerged from a study of breast tumors, draining lymph nodes, adjacent tissues. General observations from the study: Tumors had less TCR diversity than lymph nodes, more than nontumor tissue. Findings are consistent with lymph node origin and intratumoral expansion of most tumor T cells. The lymph node origin of tumor T cells was framed as consistent with a hypothesis, not demonstrated.

TCRdb reprocessed the multiplex PCR reads via MiXCR and lists one record per CDR3 protein. The profile shows over 60,000 distinct CDR3 sequences, around 60% of them singletons. Germline loops: CDR1 SGHDT, CDR2 YYEEEE. The CDR3 loop spans 12 amino acids. V dropped 2 bases and J dropped 9 bases, with 9 bases sitting between them. With respect to this clonotype: What it binds is unknown.

The chain links TRBV5-6 to TRBJ1-3; TRBD1 is a possible D gene (6 bases). The receptor was isolated from a female donor with breast cancer. Some clones in this sample may be carry-over from other donors' samples. The sample consisted of breast tumor tissue. CDR3 residues: CASSFLDSTIYF. The DNA for the CDR3 is TGTGCCAGCAGCTTTCTGGACAGCACCATATATTTT.